What follows describes a single T cell receptor (beta chain). In the authors' methods: Using reference gene primer amplification, nucleated cell counts were estimated. Assay used: immunoSEQ multiplex PCR; TCRdb lists only in-frame clones, some missing. That table furnishes V, J and clone size, whereas the DNA furnished D and trimming. The sample includes roughly 260,000 clones, approximately 77% of them seen just once. This sample is drawn from a study of blood T cell repertoires in COVID-19. Study information: Acute and convalescent COVID-19 specimens originated in the United States, Italy and Spain. In each case, the material was cDNA or gDNA derived from T cells, B-cell-depleted T cells, or PBMCs.

From germline, CDR1 is SGHRS and CDR2 YFSETQ. Trimming took 4 bases from V and 4 from J, leaving 11 bases between them. The CDR3 is 13 amino acids. The TCR comes from a woman between 18 and 30 years old with acute or convalescent COVID-19. The chain uses TRBV5-1 and TRBJ1-2; possible D gene TRBD1, 6 bases. Sequencing was performed on peripheral blood. The CDR3 coding sequence is TGCGCCAGCAGCCACAGGGCCGCCTATGGCTACACCTTC. This sequence encodes CASSHRAAYGYTF. Variable domain in full (rest from reference TRBV5-1 and TRBJ1-2): KAGVTQTPRYLIKTRGQQVTLSCSPISGHRSVSWYQQTPGQGLQFLFEYFSETQRNKGNFPGRFSGRQFSNSRSEMNVSTLELGDSALYLCASSHRAAYGYTFGSGTRLTVV.